The 19 T cell receptor beta chains in this list originate from one sample, sequenced in a study of blood T cell repertoires in COVID-19. The protocol was immunoSEQ multiplex PCR, while the TCRdb copy is restricted to in-frame clones and leaves out a portion. The table includes 90,000 to 150,000 clones, approximately 87% detected once. The sequencing sample was made of peripheral blood. These receptors were obtained from a woman between 50 and 59 years old with acute or convalescent COVID-19.

Here the CDR3 reads CASSVGQTYNYGYTF. The CDR3 nucleotides read TGTGCCAGCAGCGTGGGACAGACTTATAACTATGGCTACACCTTC. The J gene is TRBJ1-2, the V gene TRBV9, with 7 bases aligning to TRBD1. Trimming removed 2 bases from V and 1 base from J; junction bases left unmatched: 5. The CDR3 has 15 residues. Germline V gene data show CDR1 as SGDLS and CDR2 as YYNGEE.

This clone has just one count. V and J are TRBV4-1 and TRBJ2-3, with TRBD2 identical over 8 bases. The CDR3 contains 22 residues. Germline loops: CDR1 MGHRA, CDR2 YSYEKL. V gave up 3 bases and J gave up 0 bases; unmatched junction bases: 23. CDR3 sequence: CASSQTKMIAGITEGSTDTQYF. CDR3 DNA sequence: TGCGCCAGCAGCCAGACGAAGATGATAGCGGGGATAACCGAGGGTAGCACAGATACGCAGTATTTT.

J is TRBJ2-1 and V is TRBV19; D might be TRBD2 (6 bases). This CDR3 has 16 residues. Trimming pared 5 bases from V and 0 bases from J, leaving 14 bases between. The germline CDR1 and CDR2 sequences are LNHDA and SQIVND (reference sequence). CDR3 sequence (DNA): TGTGCCAGTAGTCGAAGACTAGTACCCTCCTACAATGAGCAGTTCTTC. Protein product: CASSRRLVPSYNEQFF.

V usage is TRBV9 and J usage is TRBJ1-2; D is possibly TRBD1 (5 bases). The CDR3 is 17 amino acids. Trimming cost V 0 bases and J 2 bases, with 17 bases left between them. Germline CDR1 SGDLS, CDR2 YYNGEE. CDR3 sequence (DNA): TGTGCCAGCAGCGTAGGAGTAGGAGGGGCAACAAACTATGGCTACACCTTC. Amino acids: CASSVGVGGATNYGYTF.

CDR3 sequence reads: CASSLVSGGSYEQYF. The CDR3 region has the DNA TGTGCCAGCAGCTTAGTTTCGGGCGGGAGTTACGAGCAGTACTTC. J is TRBJ2-7 and V is TRBV7-2; 7 nucleotides match TRBD2. The junction had 7 bases not matched to a gene; V was cut back by 1 base and J by 4 bases. Germline lookup yields CDR1 SGHTA and CDR2 FQGNSA. There are 15 residues in the CDR3. The complete variable domain, with remaining parts taken from reference TRBV7-2 and TRBJ2-7, reads GAGVSQSPSNKVTEKGKDVELRCDPISGHTALYWYRQSLGQGLEFLIYFQGNSAPDKSGLPSDRFSAERTGGSVSTLTIQRTQQEDSAVYLCASSLVSGGSYEQYFGPGTRLTVT.

The chain combines TRBV9 with TRBJ1-1; 7 bases are a match to TRBD1. The length of the CDR3 is 15 residues. Unmatched junction bases numbered 6, after V lost 3 bases and J lost 1 base. CDR1 is SGDLS, CDR2 YYNGEE, per germline. CDR3 sequence reads: CASSGVEGANTEAFF. The CDR3 coding sequence is TGTGCCAGCAGCGGAGTGGAGGGGGCGAACACTGAAGCTTTCTTT.

This chain links TRBV6-5 with TRBJ2-7, with TRBD2 identical over 11 bases. V trimming: 10 bases; J trimming: 6 bases; junction bases outside the gene matches: 11. CDR1 is MNHEY, CDR2 SVGAGI, per germline. CDR3 length: 14 amino acids. As DNA, the CDR3 is TGTGCCACCAACCAACTAGCGGGAGTCACCGAGCAGTACTTC. The encoded protein is CATNQLAGVTEQYF.

The genes are TRBV4-1 and TRBJ1-2, with TRBD1 matching 8 bases. Germline-derived CDR1 and CDR2 are MGHRA and YSYEKL. The CDR3 contains 14 residues. The junction had 9 bases not matched to a gene; V was cut back by 4 bases and J by 8 bases. Here the CDR3 reads CASSLSGQVGGYTF. The CDR3 DNA is TGCGCCAGCAGCCTTTCGGGACAGGTTGGGGGCTACACCTTC.

V is TRBV19 and J is TRBJ2-7; a possible D gene is TRBD1 (5 bases). Germline CDR1 and CDR2: LNHDA and SQIVND (reference sequence). The CDR3 spans 12 residues. V lost 4 bases and J lost 4, with 8 bases in between. Here the CDR3 reads CASSTGLYEQYF. In DNA form, the CDR3 reads TGTGCCAGTAGTACAGGGCTATACGAGCAGTACTTC.

This chain joins TRBV6-5 and TRBJ1-1; 7 positions match TRBD1. Per the germline V gene, CDR1 is MNHEY and CDR2 is SVGAGI. Trimming removed 6 bases from V and 2 bases from J; junction bases left unmatched: 3. CDR3 length: 13 residues. In DNA, the CDR3 is TGTGCCAGCAGAAACAGGGGAAACACTGAAGCTTTCTTT. Amino acid sequence: CASRNRGNTEAFF.

The chain is built from TRBV30 and TRBJ2-1, with TRBD2 matching 14 bases. The CDR3 loop spans 15 amino acids. The germline V gene has CDR1 GTSNPN and CDR2 SVGIG (reference sequence). J lost 9 bases, V lost 3 bases, and 7 bases had no gene match. The DNA for the CDR3 is TGTGCCTGGAGGGGACTAGCGGGGGTTGGTAGTGAGCAGTTCTTC. It specifies CAWRGLAGVGSEQFF.

The rearrangement joins TRBV21-1 to TRBJ2-1; TRBD2, as called in the table, went unchecked against the DNA. TRBV21-1 counts as a pseudogene. The CDR3 contains 16 residues. Written as DNA, the CDR3 is TGTGCCAGCAGCACTCGGACTAGCGGGAGTGTAGATGAGCAGTTCTTC. Translation: CASSTRTSGSVDEQFF.

The chain joins TRBV3-1 (or the pseudogene TRBV3-2) to TRBJ2-1, with TRBD1 identical over 9 bases. The CDR3 loop spans 13 amino acids. Trimming at V came to 6 bases and at J to 6 bases, leaving 3 bases not matched to a gene. Per germline, CDR1 LGHDT and CDR2 YNNKEL (reference sequence). The CDR3 nucleotides are TGTGCCAGCAGTCGGGACAGGGCCAATGAGCAGTTCTTC. This codes for CASSRDRANEQFF.

V and J are TRBV19 and TRBJ1-4, with D uncertain. Per germline, CDR1 LNHDA and CDR2 SQIVND (reference sequence). The V gene lost 5 bases and the J gene lost 4 bases, with 20 bases spanning the gap. The CDR3 is made up of 17 amino acids. The CDR3 DNA reads TGTGCCAGTAGTTCGGTAGGAGTTACCGATAATAATGAAAAACTGTTTTTT. Protein sequence: CASSSVGVTDNNEKLFF.

This clone has a handful of counts. The chain uses TRBV5-6 and TRBJ2-1; D remains ambiguous. The germline V gene has CDR1 SGHDT and CDR2 YYEEEE. The V end was cut by 0 bases, the J end by 2 bases, with 9 bases between. CDR3 size: 15 residues. CDR3 protein: CASSLGTQAYNEQFF. The CDR3 bases are TGTGCCAGCAGCTTGGGAACCCAGGCCTACAATGAGCAGTTCTTC.

The CDR3 is CSVRSDYNSPLHF. CDR3 DNA: TGCAGCGTGCGGTCAGATTATAATTCACCCCTCCACTTT. This rearrangement joins TRBV29-1 to TRBJ1-6, with D uncertain. The CDR3 length is 13 residues. V was clipped by 6 bases and J by 4 bases, with 10 bases between them. Germline loops: CDR1 SQVTM, CDR2 ANQGSEA. Together with reference TRBV29-1 and TRBJ1-6, the CDR3 gives the full variable domain: SAVISQKPSRDICQRGTSLTIQCQVDSQVTMMFWYRQQPGQSLTLIATANQGSEATYESGFVIDKFPISRPNLTFSTLTVSNMSPEDSSIYLCSVRSDYNSPLHFGNGTRLTVT.

This chain connects TRBV2 to TRBJ2-7; D uncertain. CDR3 length: 12 amino acids. The germline CDR1 and CDR2 sequences are SNHLY and FYNNEI. V lost 6 bases, J lost 2 bases, and 8 bases lay in between. DNA for the CDR3: TGTGCCAGCAGGCTAACCCCCTACGAGCAGTACTTC. As protein: CASRLTPYEQYF.

The gene calls are TRBV18 and TRBJ1-5; the match to TRBD1 covers 9 bases. V shed 6 bases and J 2 bases; nucleotides not matched to a gene: 8. CDR1 and CDR2 (germline): KGHSH, LQKENI. This CDR3 is built from 16 residues. CDR3 amino acids: CASSVGTGSRNQPQHF. The CDR3 DNA reads TGTGCCAGCTCGGTCGGGACAGGGTCGCGCAATCAGCCCCAGCATTTT.

The chain is built from TRBV4-3 and TRBJ1-4; D is perhaps TRBD1 (6 bases). The ends were cut back, 0 bases at V and 9 bases at J, with 20 bases in the middle. There are 17 residues in the CDR3. Per the germline V gene, CDR1 is LGHNA and CDR2 is YSLEER. CDR3 sequence: CASSQEPPGAVEKKLFF. Here the CDR3 DNA reads TGCGCCAGCAGCCAAGAACCCCCAGGGGCCGTGGAAAAAAAACTGTTTTTT.